This T cell receptor beta chain was retrieved from a study of CD8 T cells in ankylosing spondylitis. Of note for this clonotype: Its antigen is unknown.

Germline CDR1 and CDR2: SGHVS and FNYEAQ. Deletions cut 5 bases from V and 10 bases from J, with 21 bases between. This CDR3 is built from 16 residues. Overall study results and limits: Fewer than ten highly homologous variants made up a TCR beta motif that seemed to typify ankylosing spondylitis blood. CD8+ disease-linked clones were present at relatively low frequencies in blood. Reportedly, significant enrichment of disease-linked clones occurred in matched ankylosing spondylitis synovial fluid.

Quantitative 5'-RACE with molecular barcodes generated TCR beta libraries. MiXCR was run by TCRdb on the 5' RACE reads, yielding one entry per CDR3 protein. The data show 350,000 to 450,000 distinct CDR3 sequences, 25% to 30% seen once. The sample taken for sequencing was blood, either unsorted or a sorted T cell fraction (not recorded which). The V call is TRBV7-6, the J call TRBJ1-6; D is uncertain. The clonotype comes from a male donor with ankylosing spondylitis. CDR3 DNA sequence: TGTGCCAGCAGCAATAATGGGCGAGGGCTCGGCTCACCCCTCCACTTT. The encoded protein is CASSNNGRGLGSPLHF.